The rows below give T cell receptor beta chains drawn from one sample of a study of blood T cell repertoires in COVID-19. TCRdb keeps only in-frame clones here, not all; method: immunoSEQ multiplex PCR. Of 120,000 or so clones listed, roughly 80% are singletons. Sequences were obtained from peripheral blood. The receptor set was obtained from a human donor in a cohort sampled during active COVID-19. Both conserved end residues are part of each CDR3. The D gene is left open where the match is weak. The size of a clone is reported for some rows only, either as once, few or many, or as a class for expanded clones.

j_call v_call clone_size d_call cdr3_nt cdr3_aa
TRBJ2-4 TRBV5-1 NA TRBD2 TGCGCCAGCAGCTTATCGGCAGGCGGGACTAGCGGGGTAGCCAAAAACATTCAGTACTTC CASSLSAGGTSGVAKNIQYF
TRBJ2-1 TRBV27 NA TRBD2 TGTGCCAGCAGTTTACAACGGGGGGGCGTTGAGCAGTTCTTC CASSLQRGGVEQFF
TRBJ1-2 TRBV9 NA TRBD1 TGTGCCAGCAGCGTAGCCGGGGACAGGGGGACTAACTATGGCTACACCTTC CASSVAGDRGTNYGYTF
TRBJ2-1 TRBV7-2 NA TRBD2 TGTGCCAGCAGCTTAGGCTCCTGGGGGGGTGGACCGAACAATGAGCAGTTCTTC CASSLGSWGGGPNNEQFF
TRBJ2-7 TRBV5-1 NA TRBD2 TGCGCCAGCAGCTTGGGGCTAGCGGTGAGGTACGAGCAGTACTTC CASSLGLAVRYEQYF
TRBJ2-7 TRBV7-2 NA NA TGTGCCAGCAGCTTAGCTCTGAGCAGCGGCGAACCCTACGAGCAGTACTTC CASSLALSSGEPYEQYF
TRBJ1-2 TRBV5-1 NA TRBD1 TGCGCCAGCAGCTCTACGGGACAGGGTTTCGGCTATGGCTACACCTTC CASSSTGQGFGYGYTF
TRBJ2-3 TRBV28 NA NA TGTGCCGTACCCCGGGCAGGGGCCGACACAGATACGCAGTATTTT CAVPRAGADTDTQYF
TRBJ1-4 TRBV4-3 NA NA TGCGCCAGCAGCCAAGATCGGCAGGGGAATGAAAAACTGTTTTTT CASSQDRQGNEKLFF
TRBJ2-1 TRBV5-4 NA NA TGTGCCAGCAGCTTGGTCGGGTACAATGAGCAGTTCTTC CASSLVGYNEQFF
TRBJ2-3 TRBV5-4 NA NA TGTGCCACCACCTTGGGGGAGTCAGATACGCAGTATTTT CATTLGESDTQYF
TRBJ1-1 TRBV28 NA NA TGTGCCAGCAGTTTCGGGGGGGTAGGTGGCACTGAAGCTTTCTTT CASSFGGVGGTEAFF
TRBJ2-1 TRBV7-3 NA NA TGTGCCAGCAGCCCAGGGATTGGGGCATACAATGAGCAGTTCTTC CASSPGIGAYNEQFF
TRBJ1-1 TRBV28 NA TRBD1 TGTGCCAGCCCGTCGGATGGGGACAGGGCGCCGAACACTGAAGCTTTCTTT CASPSDGDRAPNTEAFF
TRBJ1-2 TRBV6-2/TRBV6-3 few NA TGTGCCAGCAGTTCCGGAGGATATGGCTACACCTTC CASSSGGYGYTF
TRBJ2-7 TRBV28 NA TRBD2 TGTGCCAGCAGGGAAGCGGGAGACCTTCTATACGAGCAGTACTTC CASREAGDLLYEQYF
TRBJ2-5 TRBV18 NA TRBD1 TGTGCCAGCTCACCAACAGGGGACAGCCAAGAGACCCAGTACTTC CASSPTGDSQETQYF
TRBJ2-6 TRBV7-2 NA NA TGTGCCAGCAGCTTAATCAGGGCCTCTGGGGCCAACGTCCTGACTTTC CASSLIRASGANVLTF
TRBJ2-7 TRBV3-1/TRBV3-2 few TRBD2 TGTGCCAGCAGCCTAGGACTAGCGGGAGTCGAGCAGTACTTC CASSLGLAGVEQYF
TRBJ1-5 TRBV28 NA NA TGTGCCAGCAGTTTTTGGAGTCAGCCCCAGCATTTT CASSFWSQPQHF
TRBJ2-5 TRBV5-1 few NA TGCGCCAGCAGCTTGAAAGTGGGGCCAGAGACCCAGTACTTC CASSLKVGPETQYF
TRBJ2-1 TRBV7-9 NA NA TGTGCCAGCAGCTTACGGGTAGCTGAGCAGTTCTTC CASSLRVAEQFF
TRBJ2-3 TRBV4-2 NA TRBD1 TGTGCCAGCAGCCAAGAGGGAGGCGGGACAGGTGCAGATACGCAGTATTTT CASSQEGGGTGADTQYF
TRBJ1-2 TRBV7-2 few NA TGTGCCAGCAGCTGGGGGGGGCAGGGTGGTGGCTACACCTTC CASSWGGQGGGYTF
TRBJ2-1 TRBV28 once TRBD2 TGTGCCAGCAGTTTATATAGCGGGAGGGGCAATGAGCAGTTCTTC CASSLYSGRGNEQFF
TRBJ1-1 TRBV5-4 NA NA TGTGCCAGCAGCTTGGGGAAGAGGGTGGGCACTGAAGCTTTCTTT CASSLGKRVGTEAFF
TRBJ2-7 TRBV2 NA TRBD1 TGTGCCAGCAAGTTGGACAGGAACTACGAGCAGTACTTC CASKLDRNYEQYF
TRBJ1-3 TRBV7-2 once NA TGTGCCAGCAGCTCCGCGCCGCCCAACTCTGGAAACACCATATATTTT CASSSAPPNSGNTIYF
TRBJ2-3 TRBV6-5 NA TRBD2 TGTGCCAGTGGACTAGCGGGACGGGGAGATACGCAGTATTTT CASGLAGRGDTQYF
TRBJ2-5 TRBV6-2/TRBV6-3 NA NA TGTGCCAGCAGCCACCGAGTCGTAGCGAAGTACCAAGAGACCCAGTACTTC CASSHRVVAKYQETQYF
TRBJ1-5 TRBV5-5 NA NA TGTGCCAGCAGTTCCGGGGGGGCTGGAAGCAATCAGCCCCAGCATTTT CASSSGGAGSNQPQHF
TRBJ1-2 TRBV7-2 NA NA TGTGCCAGCAGCTTAAGAGGAACCCCGGAAGGCTACACCTTC CASSLRGTPEGYTF
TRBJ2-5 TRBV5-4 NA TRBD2 TGTGCCAGCAGCCGGACCGGGACTAGCGCAAGTCGGAGGGAGACCCAGTACTTC CASSRTGTSASRRETQYF
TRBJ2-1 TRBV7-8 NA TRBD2 TGTGCCAGCAGCTTATCAGCGGGGGTCAATGAGCAGTTCTTC CASSLSAGVNEQFF
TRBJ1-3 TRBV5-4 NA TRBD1 TGTGCCAGCAGCTTGGTCTCCGGACAGGGGCCCTCTGGAAACACCATATATTTT CASSLVSGQGPSGNTIYF
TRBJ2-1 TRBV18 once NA TGTGCCAGCTCACCAGCAAGGGGGAATGAGCAGTTCTTC CASSPARGNEQFF
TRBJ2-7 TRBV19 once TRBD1 TGTGCCAGTAGTATTGGGACAGGGGCCTCTAGGGAGCAGTACTTC CASSIGTGASREQYF
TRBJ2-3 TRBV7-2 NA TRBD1 TGTGCCAGCAGCTTAGACAGGGGGGCGGTAACGCAGTATTTT CASSLDRGAVTQYF
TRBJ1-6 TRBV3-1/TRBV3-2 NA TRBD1 TGTGCCAGCAGCGCTACAGGGGGAGAGGGTTCACCCCTCCACTTT CASSATGGEGSPLHF
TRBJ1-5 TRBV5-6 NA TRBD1 TGTGCCAGCAGCTTATGGTACAGGGGGCGGAATCAGCCCCAGCATTTT CASSLWYRGRNQPQHF